This T cell receptor beta chain emerged from a study of Graves' ophthalmopathy and Graves' hyperthyroidism. Overall study findings and caveats: Cross-validated, the 13-signature model showed 87.88%/81.08% sensitivity/specificity, and 80%/75% in the test set.

A note on this clonotype: Antigen: not known.

Using RNA transcripts, the TCR beta CDR3 regions were amplified. The authors performed first-round RT-PCR with HTBI primers and then a second-round multiplex PCR. From the multiplex PCR reads, TCRdb called clonotypes with MiXCR, one entry per CDR3 protein. This table has over 200,000 distinct CDR3 sequences, over 25% appearing once. Trimming removed 7 bases at V and 3 bases at J, with 18 bases between. The CDR3 extends over 15 amino acids. The sample consisted of peripheral blood. The receptor comes from a man aged 45-60 years with Graves' ophthalmopathy. The V and J genes are TRBV12-3 or TRBV12-4 and TRBJ1-1, with a tentative D call TRBD1 (6 bases). CDR3 sequence: CASTQGGQRDTEAFF. The CDR3 DNA reads as TGTGCCAGCACCCAAGGAGGACAGAGGGACACTGAAGCTTTCTTT.